These T cell receptor beta chains were read from a single sample in a study of human T cells and chemical hapten exposure. TCRdb re-derived calls from the RACE reads in MiXCR, one entry per CDR3 protein. The sample contains some 340,000 distinct CDR3 sequences, around 7% of which appear only once. Sample: whole blood, taken in connection with sensitization to the hapten diphenylcyclopropenone (DPC). The receptors come from a woman younger than 35 with alopecia areata. Some clones in this sample may be carry-over from other donors' samples. CDR3s include the opening cysteine and the closing phenylalanine or tryptophan. The D gene is left open where the match is weak. A clone size is listed for some rows: how often the clone was seen (once, few, many), or a class if it is expanded.

v_gene,len,j_gene,d_gene,abundance,CDR3aa,CDR3nt
TRBV20-1,18,TRBJ2-6,TRBD1,many,CSARLFGQGLTGANVLTF,TGCAGTGCCCGCCTATTCGGACAGGGGTTAACTGGGGCCAACGTCCTGACTTTC
TRBV6-5,15,TRBJ1-2,TRBD1,few,CASSYSRAGGYGYTF,TGTGCCAGCAGTTACTCGCGGGCAGGGGGCTATGGCTACACCTTC
TRBV5-4,16,TRBJ2-1,TRBD1,many,CASSSSGTELVNEQFF,TGTGCCAGCAGCTCATCCGGGACAGAACTGGTTAATGAGCAGTTCTTC
TRBV20-1,17,TRBJ1-3,.,.,CSARLPGAGASGNTIYF,TGCAGTGCTAGGTTACCGGGGGCCGGGGCATCTGGAAACACCATATATTTT
TRBV18,17,TRBJ1-6,.,few,CASSPDRSLSYNSPLHF,TGTGCCAGCTCCCCCGACAGGAGCCTCTCCTATAATTCACCCCTCCACTTT
TRBV5-5,14,TRBJ2-5,TRBD2,.,CASSSEGRGETQYF,TGTGCCAGCAGCTCCGAGGGGAGGGGAGAGACCCAGTACTTC
TRBV6-5,14,TRBJ2-5,.,.,CASSSLGAQETQYF,TGTGCCAGCAGTTCGCTCGGGGCCCAAGAGACCCAGTACTTC
TRBV28,15,TRBJ2-7,.,many,CASRTAAGGTYEQYF,TGTGCCAGCAGAACCGCAGCTGGGGGAACCTACGAGCAGTACTTC
TRBV18,15,TRBJ1-3,.,many,CASSPTDDSGNTIYF,TGTGCCAGCTCACCTACCGATGACTCTGGAAACACCATATATTTT
TRBV20-1,17,TRBJ2-5,TRBD2,many,CSATSPGLAGLQETQYF,TGCAGTGCCACTAGCCCGGGACTAGCGGGGCTCCAAGAGACCCAGTACTTC
TRBV7-3,17,TRBJ2-6,.,many,CASSRGGASSGANVLTF,TGTGCCAGCAGCCGTGGGGGGGCCAGCTCTGGGGCCAACGTCCTGACTTTC
TRBV25-1,19,TRBJ1-1,TRBD1,.,CASSEFGTGNTASNTEAFF,TGTGCCAGCAGTGAATTTGGGACAGGGAACACTGCTTCTAACACTGAAGCTTTCTTT
TRBV20-1,16,TRBJ1-1,.,many,CSARDSGRPMNTEAFF,TGCAGTGCTAGAGATTCAGGGAGGCCGATGAACACTGAAGCTTTCTTT
TRBV2,16,TRBJ2-3,.,few,CASSELGGGLGDTQYF,TGTGCCAGCAGCGAGCTAGGCGGTGGGTTAGGAGATACGCAGTATTTT
TRBV6-5,14,TRBJ1-5,.,few,CASSRQWGDQPQHF,TGTGCCAGCAGTCGACAATGGGGTGATCAGCCCCAGCATTTT
TRBV3-1,13,TRBJ2-7,TRBD1,many,CASSSGQTYEQYF,TGTGCCAGCAGCTCGGGACAGACCTACGAGCAGTACTTC
TRBV20-1,14,TRBJ2-3,.,many,CSASSGVGTDTQYF,TGCAGTGCCTCTTCCGGGGTGGGCACAGATACGCAGTATTTT
TRBV6-6,15,TRBJ2-1,.,.,CASSYSRVHARGQFF,TGTGCCAGCAGTTACTCGAGGGTGCACGCCCGGGGGCAGTTCTTC
TRBV5-1,19,TRBJ2-3,.,few,CASSLAESGGEQYTDTQYF,TGCGCCAGCAGCTTGGCCGAGAGTGGGGGAGAACAGTACACAGATACGCAGTATTTT
TRBV3-1,11,TRBJ1-1,.,many,CASSHTAEAFF,TGTGCCAGCAGTCACACAGCAGAAGCTTTCTTT
TRBV27,13,TRBJ2-7,TRBD1,.,CASSPGQLYGQYF,TGTGCCAGCAGCCCGGGACAGCTGTACGGGCAGTACTTC
TRBV28,13,TRBJ2-1,.,few,CARFRNIRQEQFF,TGTGCCAGGTTCAGAAACATCAGACAGGAGCAGTTCTTC
TRBV6-2/TRBV6-3,14,TRBJ2-5,.,few,CASGRGAGEETQYF,TGTGCCAGCGGAAGAGGGGCTGGAGAGGAGACCCAGTACTTC
TRBV2,15,TRBJ1-5,.,.,CASSEQGISNQPQHF,TGTGCCAGCAGCGAACAGGGAATTAGCAATCAGCCCCAGCATTTT
TRBV28,13,TRBJ2-7,TRBD1,few,CASSGTVGYEQYF,TGTGCCAGCAGTGGGACAGTCGGCTACGAGCAGTACTTC
TRBV14,16,TRBJ2-3,.,.,CASSPRFTVSTDTQYF,TGTGCCAGCAGCCCCCGGTTTACAGTTAGCACAGATACGCAGTATTTT
TRBV12-3/TRBV12-4,14,TRBJ2-5,.,many,CASSPTWAPETQYF,TGTGCCAGCAGCCCGACCTGGGCCCCAGAGACCCAGTACTTC
TRBV6-2/TRBV6-3,14,TRBJ1-1,.,few,CASSVTAAGSGAFF,TGTGCCAGCAGTGTTACCGCCGCCGGGTCCGGGGCTTTCTTT
TRBV6-5,12,TRBJ2-3,.,.,CASSRNQDTQYF,TGTGCCAGCAGCCGAAATCAGGATACGCAGTATTTT
TRBV5-5,14,TRBJ1-6,.,.,CASSWQGGNSPLHF,TGTGCCAGCAGCTGGCAGGGAGGCAATTCACCCCTCCACTTT
TRBV28,15,TRBJ2-7,.,few,CASSTGSWRSYEQYF,TGTGCCAGCAGTACCGGGTCCTGGAGATCCTACGAGCAGTACTTC
TRBV7-9,12,TRBJ1-1,.,.,CTSSSVNTEAFF,TGTACCAGCAGCTCAGTGAACACTGAAGCTTTCTTT
TRBV25-1,18,TRBJ2-6,.,few,CASSDARGLGSGANVLTF,TGTGCCAGCAGTGACGCCCGAGGTCTTGGCTCTGGGGCCAACGTCCTGACTTTC
TRBV28,12,TRBJ1-1,.,few,CASSFSRTEAFF,TGTGCCAGCAGTTTTTCGCGGACTGAAGCTTTCTTT
TRBV5-5,14,TRBJ2-7,TRBD1,.,CASSLDRGLLEQYF,TGTGCCAGCAGCCTGGACAGGGGGCTTCTCGAGCAGTACTTC
TRBV20-1,15,TRBJ1-4,.,.,CSARVPGLSNEKLFF,TGCAGTGCTAGAGTACCGGGACTTTCTAATGAAAAACTGTTTTTT
TRBV6-5,15,TRBJ2-7,TRBD1,few,CASRGTGALSYEQYF,TGTGCCAGCAGGGGGACAGGGGCCCTCTCCTACGAGCAGTACTTC
TRBV4-2,16,TRBJ1-2,.,many,CASSQALLRDGYGYTF,TGTGCCAGCAGCCAAGCACTCCTCCGGGACGGCTATGGCTACACCTTC
TRBV6-5,19,TRBJ1-2,TRBD1,.,CASSYPNRDREELNYGYTF,TGTGCCAGCAGTTACCCGAACCGGGACAGGGAGGAATTAAACTATGGCTACACCTTC
TRBV6-6,14,TRBJ1-4,.,many,CASSYRGSPEKLFF,TGTGCCAGCAGTTACAGGGGATCTCCTGAAAAACTGTTTTTT
TRBV7-3,16,TRBJ2-3,.,.,CASSLVGGFSTDTQYF,TGTGCCAGCAGCTTAGTGGGCGGGTTTAGCACAGATACGCAGTATTTT
TRBV12-3/TRBV12-4,15,TRBJ2-3,TRBD1,.,CASSLRTGGTDTQYF,TGTGCCAGCAGTTTACGGACAGGGGGAACAGATACGCAGTATTTT
TRBV3-1,14,TRBJ2-7,.,many,CASSQDTVDREQYF,TGTGCCAGCAGCCAAGATACGGTGGACAGAGAGCAGTACTTC
TRBV29-1,14,TRBJ1-5,.,few,CSVAGEAVGQPQHF,TGCAGCGTGGCGGGAGAGGCGGTGGGTCAGCCCCAGCATTTT
TRBV6-5,15,TRBJ1-2,TRBD1,many,CASSRTGLALSGYTF,TGTGCCAGCAGTCGGACAGGTCTCGCTTTGTCGGGCTACACCTTC
TRBV18,16,TRBJ2-7,.,few,CASSPLPTGFTYEQYF,TGTGCCAGCTCACCCCTCCCGACAGGTTTTACCTACGAGCAGTACTTC
TRBV20-1,13,TRBJ2-7,.,many,CSARLLDGYEQYF,TGCAGTGCTAGATTATTGGACGGCTACGAGCAGTACTTC
TRBV4-2,19,TRBJ2-3,TRBD2,.,CASSQGVAGGVSSTDTQYF,TGTGCCAGCAGCCAGGGGGTAGCGGGGGGAGTCTCTAGCACAGATACGCAGTATTTT